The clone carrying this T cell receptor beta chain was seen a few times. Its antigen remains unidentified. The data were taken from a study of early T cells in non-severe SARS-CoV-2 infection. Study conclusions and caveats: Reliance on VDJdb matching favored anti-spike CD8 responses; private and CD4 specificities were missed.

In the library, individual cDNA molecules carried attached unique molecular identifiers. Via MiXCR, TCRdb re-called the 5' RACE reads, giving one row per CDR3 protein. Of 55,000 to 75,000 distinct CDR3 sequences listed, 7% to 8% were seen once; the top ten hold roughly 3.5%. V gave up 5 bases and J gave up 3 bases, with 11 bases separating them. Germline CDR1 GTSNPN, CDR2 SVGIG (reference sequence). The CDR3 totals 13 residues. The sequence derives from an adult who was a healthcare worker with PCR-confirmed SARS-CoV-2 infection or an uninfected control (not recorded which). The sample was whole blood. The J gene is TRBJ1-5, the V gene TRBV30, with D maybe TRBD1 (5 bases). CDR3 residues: CAWGQNFNQPQHF. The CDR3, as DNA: TGTGCCTGGGGACAAAATTTCAATCAGCCCCAGCATTTT.